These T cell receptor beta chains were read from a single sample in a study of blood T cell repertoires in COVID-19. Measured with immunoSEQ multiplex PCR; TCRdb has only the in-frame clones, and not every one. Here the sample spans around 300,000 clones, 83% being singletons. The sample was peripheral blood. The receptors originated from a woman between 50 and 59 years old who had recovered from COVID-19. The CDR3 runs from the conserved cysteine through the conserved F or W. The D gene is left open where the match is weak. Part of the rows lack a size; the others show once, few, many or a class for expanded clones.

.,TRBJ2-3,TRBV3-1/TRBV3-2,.,CASSPWWSTQYF,TGTGCCAGCAGTCCGTGGTGGAGTACGCAGTATTTT
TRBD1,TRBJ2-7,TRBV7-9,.,CASSSPGQIYEQYF,TGTGCCAGCAGCTCCCCGGGACAGATCTACGAGCAGTACTTC
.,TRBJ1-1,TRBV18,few,CASSVEQGRNTEAFF,TGTGCCAGCTCAGTGGAACAGGGACGGAACACTGAAGCTTTCTTT
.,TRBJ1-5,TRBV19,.,CASRGEGNQPQHF,TGTGCCAGTAGGGGGGAGGGCAATCAGCCCCAGCATTTT
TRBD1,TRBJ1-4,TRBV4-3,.,CASSLGTVGEKLFF,TGCGCCAGCAGCCTTGGGACAGTGGGCGAAAAACTGTTTTTT
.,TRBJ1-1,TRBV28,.,CASSLAESNTEAFF,TGTGCCAGCAGTTTGGCAGAATCGAACACTGAAGCTTTCTTT
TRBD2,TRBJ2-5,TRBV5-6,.,CASSPPGLAGGGETQYF,TGTGCCAGCAGCCCCCCTGGACTAGCGGGGGGTGGAGAGACCCAGTACTTC
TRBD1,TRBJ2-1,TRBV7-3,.,CASSSTGGLEDEQFF,TGTGCCAGCAGCTCGACAGGGGGGCTGGAGGATGAGCAGTTCTTC
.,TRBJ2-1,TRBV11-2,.,CASSYQGGSEQFF,TGTGCCAGCAGTTATCAGGGCGGAAGTGAGCAGTTCTTC
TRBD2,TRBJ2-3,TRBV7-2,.,CASSPSLAGSDTQYF,TGTGCCAGCAGCCCCTCACTAGCGGGCTCAGATACGCAGTATTTT
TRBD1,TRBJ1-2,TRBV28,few,CASVRPGQGYGYTF,TGTGCCAGCGTAAGACCGGGACAGGGTTATGGCTACACCTTC
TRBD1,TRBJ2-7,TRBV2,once,CASRAGTGGYEQYF,TGTGCCAGCAGGGCCGGGACAGGGGGCTACGAGCAGTACTTC
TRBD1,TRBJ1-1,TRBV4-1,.,CASSHEKDRANTEAFF,TGCGCCAGCAGCCACGAAAAGGACAGGGCGAACACTGAAGCTTTCTTT
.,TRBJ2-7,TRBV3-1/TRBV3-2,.,CASSLRPGGYEQYF,TGTGCCAGCAGCCTGAGGCCTGGCGGGTACGAGCAGTACTTC
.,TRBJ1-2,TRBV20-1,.,CSASQGNYGYTF,TGCAGTGCTAGTCAGGGCAACTATGGCTACACCTTC
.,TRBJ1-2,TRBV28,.,CASSLLIQPLEYGYTF,TGTGCCAGCAGTTTACTTATACAGCCCCTTGAATATGGCTACACCTTC
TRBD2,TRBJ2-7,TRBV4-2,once,CASSQDTLAGPSNEQYF,TGTGCCAGCAGCCAAGATACTCTAGCGGGACCCTCCAATGAGCAGTACTTC
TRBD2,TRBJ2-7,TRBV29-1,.,CSVGGGYEQYF,TGCAGCGTCGGCGGGGGCTACGAGCAGTACTTC
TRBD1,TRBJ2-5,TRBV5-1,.,CASSRLPGQGLAETQYF,TGCGCCAGCAGCAGGCTACCGGGACAGGGGTTGGCAGAGACCCAGTACTTC
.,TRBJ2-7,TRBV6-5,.,CASSYGQETEQYF,TGTGCCAGCAGTTACGGTCAGGAAACTGAGCAGTACTTC
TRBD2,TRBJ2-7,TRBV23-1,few,CASSRGTSGPLSYEQYF,TGCGCCAGCAGTCGCGGGACTAGCGGACCGCTTTCCTACGAGCAGTACTTC
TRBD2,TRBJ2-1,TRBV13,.,CASSSRGTSGPPVDEQFF,TGTGCCAGCAGCTCCCGTGGGACTAGCGGACCCCCGGTAGATGAGCAGTTCTTC
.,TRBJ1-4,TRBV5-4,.,CASSLSPRGGDEKLFF,TGTGCCAGCAGCTTGAGCCCTCGGGGGGGGGATGAAAAACTGTTTTTT
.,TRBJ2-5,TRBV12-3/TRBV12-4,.,CASSRLETQYF,TGTGCCAGCAGTCGGTTAGAGACCCAGTACTTC
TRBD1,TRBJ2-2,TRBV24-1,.,CATSDPDRGRGNTGELFF,TGTGCCACCAGTGACCCGGACAGGGGTCGAGGTAACACCGGGGAGCTGTTTTTT
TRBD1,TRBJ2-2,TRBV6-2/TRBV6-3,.,CASSRQGSSLGAGELFF,TGTGCCAGCAGCCGACAGGGGAGTTCCCTGGGCGCCGGGGAGCTGTTTTTT
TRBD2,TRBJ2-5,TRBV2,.,CASTASGETQYF,TGTGCCAGCACGGCTAGCGGAGAGACCCAGTACTTC
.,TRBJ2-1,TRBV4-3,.,CASSQDWESSYNEQFF,TGCGCCAGCAGCCAAGATTGGGAGAGCTCCTACAATGAGCAGTTCTTC
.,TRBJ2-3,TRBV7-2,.,CASSSYGDTQYF,TGTGCCAGCAGCTCTTACGGGGATACGCAGTATTTT
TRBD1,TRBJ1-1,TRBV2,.,CASSGQGMNTEAFF,TGTGCCAGCAGCGGACAGGGGATGAACACTGAAGCTTTCTTT
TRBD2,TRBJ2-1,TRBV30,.,CAWSRAGGGYNEQFF,TGTGCCTGGTCGAGGGCGGGAGGGGGGTACAATGAGCAGTTCTTC
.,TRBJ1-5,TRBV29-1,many,CSVVSGNQPQHF,TGCAGCGTGGTATCGGGCAATCAGCCCCAGCATTTT
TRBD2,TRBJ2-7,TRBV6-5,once,CASSLWTSGTLEQYF,TGTGCCAGCAGTTTGTGGACTAGCGGGACCTTGGAGCAGTACTTC
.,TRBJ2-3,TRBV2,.,CASSDTLTPGTQYF,TGTGCCAGCAGTGATACCCTAACTCCTGGTACGCAGTATTTT
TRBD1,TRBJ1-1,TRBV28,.,CASRSFRGLNTEAFF,TGTGCCAGCAGGTCCTTCAGGGGGCTGAACACTGAAGCTTTCTTT
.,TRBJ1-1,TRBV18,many,CASSPIPGEGTEAFF,TGTGCCAGCTCACCAATCCCAGGGGAAGGGACTGAAGCTTTCTTT
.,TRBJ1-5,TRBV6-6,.,CASTNGNQPQHF,TGTGCCAGCACAAACGGGAATCAGCCCCAGCATTTT
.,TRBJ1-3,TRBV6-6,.,CASTKGQFSGNTIYF,TGTGCCAGCACTAAGGGGCAATTCTCTGGAAACACCATATATTTT
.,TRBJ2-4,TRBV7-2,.,CASSPRGREVAKNIQYF,TGTGCCAGCAGCCCGAGGGGGCGGGAGGTAGCGAAAAACATTCAGTACTTC
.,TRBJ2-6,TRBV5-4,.,CASSRIGQQGSGANVLTF,TGTGCCAGCAGCCGGATTGGGCAACAGGGCTCTGGGGCCAACGTCCTGACTTTC
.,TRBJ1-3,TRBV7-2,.,CASSLVATDSGNTIYF,TGTGCCAGCAGCCTTGTAGCGACCGACTCTGGAAACACCATATATTTT
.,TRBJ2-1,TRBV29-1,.,CSAGAGTGSNEQFF,TGCAGCGCCGGGGCGGGGACTGGAAGCAATGAGCAGTTCTTC
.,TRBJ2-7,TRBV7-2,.,CASRGRSRGGEQYF,TGTGCCAGCAGGGGCCGGTCCAGGGGCGGCGAGCAGTACTTC
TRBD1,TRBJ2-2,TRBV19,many,CASSEPGQGTGELFF,TGTGCCAGTAGTGAACCGGGACAGGGGACCGGGGAGCTGTTTTTT
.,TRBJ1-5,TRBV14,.,CASRRMVVSNQPQHF,TGTGCCAGCAGGCGAATGGTAGTTAGCAATCAGCCCCAGCATTTT
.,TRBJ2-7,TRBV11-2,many,CASSRGLVFEQYF,TGTGCCAGCAGCCGCGGTTTGGTCTTCGAGCAGTACTTC
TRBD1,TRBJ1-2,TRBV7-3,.,CASSTSGTGMEGYTF,TGTGCCAGCAGCACCTCCGGGACAGGGATGGAAGGCTACACCTTC
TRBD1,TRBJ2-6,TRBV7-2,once,CASSPGGQGLVSGANVLTF,TGTGCCAGCAGCCCTGGGGGACAGGGACTCGTCTCTGGGGCCAACGTCCTGACTTTC
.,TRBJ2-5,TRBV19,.,CASSRLGRGETQYF,TGTGCCAGTAGCCGACTAGGCAGGGGGGAGACCCAGTACTTC
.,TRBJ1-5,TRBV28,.,CASRNPGHNSNQPQHF,TGTGCCAGCCGAAACCCGGGACACAATAGCAATCAGCCCCAGCATTTT
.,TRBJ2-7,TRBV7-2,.,CASSLQGGDQGEQYF,TGTGCCAGCAGCCTACAGGGAGGGGACCAGGGCGAGCAGTACTTC
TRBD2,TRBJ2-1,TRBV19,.,CASSSGTNNEQFF,TGTGCCAGTAGTTCCGGGACTAACAATGAGCAGTTCTTC
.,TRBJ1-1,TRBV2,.,CASTPAGNTEAFF,TGTGCCAGCACCCCGGCGGGGAACACTGAAGCTTTCTTT
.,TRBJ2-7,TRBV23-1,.,CASSQSTLTGFFYEQYF,TGCGCCAGCAGTCAATCGACCCTAACAGGTTTTTTCTACGAGCAGTACTTC
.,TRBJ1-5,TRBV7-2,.,CASSRETNQPQHF,TGTGCCAGCAGCCGAGAGACAAATCAGCCCCAGCATTTT
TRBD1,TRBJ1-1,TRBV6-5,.,CASSTGQTMGTEAFF,TGTGCCAGCAGTACGGGACAGACCATGGGGACTGAAGCTTTCTTT
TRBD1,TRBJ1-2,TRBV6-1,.,CASSERTTGVVYGYTF,TGTGCCAGCAGTGAAAGGACGACAGGGGTCGTCTATGGCTACACCTTC